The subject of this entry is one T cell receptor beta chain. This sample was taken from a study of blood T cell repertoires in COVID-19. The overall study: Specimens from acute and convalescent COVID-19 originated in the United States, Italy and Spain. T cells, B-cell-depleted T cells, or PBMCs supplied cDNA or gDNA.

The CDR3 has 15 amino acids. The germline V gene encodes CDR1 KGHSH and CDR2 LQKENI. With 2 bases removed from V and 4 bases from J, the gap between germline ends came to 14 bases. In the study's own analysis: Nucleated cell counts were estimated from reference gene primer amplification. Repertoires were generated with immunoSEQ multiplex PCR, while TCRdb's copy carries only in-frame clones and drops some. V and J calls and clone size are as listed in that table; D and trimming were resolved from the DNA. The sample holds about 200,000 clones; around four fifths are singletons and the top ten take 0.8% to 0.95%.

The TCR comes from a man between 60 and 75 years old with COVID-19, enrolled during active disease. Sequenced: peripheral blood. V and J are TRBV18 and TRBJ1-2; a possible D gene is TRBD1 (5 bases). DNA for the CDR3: TGTGCCAGCTCACCAGGGTCTGACAGCCTCTATGGCTACACCTTC. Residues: CASSPGSDSLYGYTF.